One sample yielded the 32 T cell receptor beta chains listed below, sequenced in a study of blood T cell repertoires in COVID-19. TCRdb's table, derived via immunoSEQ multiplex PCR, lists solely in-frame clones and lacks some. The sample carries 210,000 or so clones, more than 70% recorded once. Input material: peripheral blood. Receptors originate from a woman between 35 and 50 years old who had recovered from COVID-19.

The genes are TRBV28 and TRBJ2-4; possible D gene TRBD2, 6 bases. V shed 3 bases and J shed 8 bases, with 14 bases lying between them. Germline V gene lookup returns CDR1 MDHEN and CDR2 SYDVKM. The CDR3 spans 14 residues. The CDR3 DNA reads TGTGCCAGCAGTTTGGGGGGTAGCGTAGACATTCAGTACTTC. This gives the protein CASSLGGSVDIQYF. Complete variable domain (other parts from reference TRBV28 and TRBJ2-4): DVKVTQSSRYLVKRTGEKVFLECVQDMDHENMFWYRQDPGLGLRLIYFSYDVKMKEKGDIPEGYSVSREKKERFSLILESASTNQTSMYLCASSLGGSVDIQYFGAGTRLSVL.

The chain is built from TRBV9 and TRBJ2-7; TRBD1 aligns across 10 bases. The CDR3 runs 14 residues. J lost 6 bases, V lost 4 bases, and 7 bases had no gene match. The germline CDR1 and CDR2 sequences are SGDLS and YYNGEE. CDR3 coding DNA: TGTGCCAGCAGCAAGGGACAGGGGTTAAGCGAGCAGTACTTC. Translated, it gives CASSKGQGLSEQYF.

The CDR3 region is CASSFEGENGYTF. The DNA for the CDR3 is TGTGCCAGCAGTTTTGAGGGGGAAAATGGCTACACCTTC. This sequence joins TRBV27 and TRBJ1-2; D is perhaps TRBD1 (6 bases). The CDR3 totals 13 residues. From germline, CDR1 is MNHEY and CDR2 SMNVEV (reference sequence). V gave up 3 bases and J gave up 6 bases, with 11 bases separating them.

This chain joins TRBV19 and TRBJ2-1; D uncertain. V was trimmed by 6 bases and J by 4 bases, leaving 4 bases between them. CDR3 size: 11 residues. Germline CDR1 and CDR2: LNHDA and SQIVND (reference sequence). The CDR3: CASSLYNEQFF. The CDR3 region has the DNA TGTGCCAGTAGCCTTTACAATGAGCAGTTCTTC.

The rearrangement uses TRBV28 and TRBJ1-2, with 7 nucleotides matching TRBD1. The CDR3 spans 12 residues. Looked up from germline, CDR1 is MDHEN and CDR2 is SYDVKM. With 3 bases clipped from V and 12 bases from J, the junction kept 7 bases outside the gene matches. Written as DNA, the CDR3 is TGTGCCAGCAGTTTCGCTAGAGGGGGCGACACCTTC. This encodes CASSFARGGDTF.

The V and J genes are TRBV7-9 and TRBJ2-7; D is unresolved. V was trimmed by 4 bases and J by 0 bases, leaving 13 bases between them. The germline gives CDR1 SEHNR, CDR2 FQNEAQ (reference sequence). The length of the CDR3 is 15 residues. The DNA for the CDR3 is TGTGCCAGCAGCTCCCGCCCGGGTTTCTCCTACGAGCAGTACTTC. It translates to CASSSRPGFSYEQYF.

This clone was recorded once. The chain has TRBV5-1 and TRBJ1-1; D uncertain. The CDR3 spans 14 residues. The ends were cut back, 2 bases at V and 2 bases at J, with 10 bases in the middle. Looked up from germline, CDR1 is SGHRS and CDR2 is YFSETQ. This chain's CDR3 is CASSFGRINTEAFF. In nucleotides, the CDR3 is TGCGCCAGCAGCTTCGGCAGGATAAACACTGAAGCTTTCTTT.

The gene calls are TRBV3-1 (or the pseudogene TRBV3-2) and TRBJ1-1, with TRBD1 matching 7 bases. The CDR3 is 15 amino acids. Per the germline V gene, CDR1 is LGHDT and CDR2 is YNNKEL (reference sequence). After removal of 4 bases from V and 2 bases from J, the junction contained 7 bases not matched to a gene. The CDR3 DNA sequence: TGTGCCAGCAGCCGGTCAACAGGGGTCAACACTGAAGCTTTCTTT. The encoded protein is CASSRSTGVNTEAFF.

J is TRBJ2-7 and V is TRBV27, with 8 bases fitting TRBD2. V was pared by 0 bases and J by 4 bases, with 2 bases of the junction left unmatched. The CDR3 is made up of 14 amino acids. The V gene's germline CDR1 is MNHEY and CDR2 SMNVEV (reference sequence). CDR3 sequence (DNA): TGTGCCAGCAGTTTATCTGCGGGGGGATACGAGCAGTACTTC. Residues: CASSLSAGGYEQYF.

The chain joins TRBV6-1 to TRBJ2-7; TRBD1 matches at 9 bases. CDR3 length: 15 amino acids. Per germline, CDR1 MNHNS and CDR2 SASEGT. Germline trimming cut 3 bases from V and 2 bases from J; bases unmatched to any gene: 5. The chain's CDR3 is CASSDGQGLTYEQYF. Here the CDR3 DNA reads TGTGCCAGCAGTGATGGACAGGGGCTCACCTACGAGCAGTACTTC.

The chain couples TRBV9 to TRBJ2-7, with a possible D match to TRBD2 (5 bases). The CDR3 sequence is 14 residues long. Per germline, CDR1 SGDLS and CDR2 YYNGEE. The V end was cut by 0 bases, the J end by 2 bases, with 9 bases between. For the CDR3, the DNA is TGTGCCAGCAGCGTAGGAGTTAGCGCCTACGAGCAGTACTTC. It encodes CASSVGVSAYEQYF.

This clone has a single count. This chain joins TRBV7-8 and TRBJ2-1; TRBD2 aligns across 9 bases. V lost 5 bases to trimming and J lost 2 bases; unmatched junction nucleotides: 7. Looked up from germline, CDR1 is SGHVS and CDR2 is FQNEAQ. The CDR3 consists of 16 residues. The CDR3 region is CASSPIAGAAYNEQFF. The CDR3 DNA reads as TGTGCCAGCAGCCCCATAGCGGGAGCCGCCTACAATGAGCAGTTCTTC.

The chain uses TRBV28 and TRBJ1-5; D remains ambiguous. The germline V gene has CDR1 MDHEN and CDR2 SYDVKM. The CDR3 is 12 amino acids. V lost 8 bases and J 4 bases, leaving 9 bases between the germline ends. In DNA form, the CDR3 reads TGTGCCAGCGCGCTCCGTAATCAGCCCCAGCATTTT. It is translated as CASALRNQPQHF.

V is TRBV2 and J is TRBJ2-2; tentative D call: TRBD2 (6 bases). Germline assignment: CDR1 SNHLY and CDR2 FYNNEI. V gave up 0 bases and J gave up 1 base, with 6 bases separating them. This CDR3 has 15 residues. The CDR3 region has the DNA TGTGCCAGCAGTGAAGCGGGAGGGAACACCGGGGAGCTGTTTTTT. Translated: CASSEAGGNTGELFF.

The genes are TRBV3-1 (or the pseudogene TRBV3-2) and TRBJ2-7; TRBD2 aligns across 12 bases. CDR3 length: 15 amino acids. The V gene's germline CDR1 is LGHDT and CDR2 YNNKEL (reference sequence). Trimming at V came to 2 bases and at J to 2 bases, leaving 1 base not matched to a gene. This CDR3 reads CASSQLAGGPYEQYF. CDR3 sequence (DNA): TGTGCCAGCAGCCAACTAGCGGGAGGGCCCTACGAGCAGTACTTC.

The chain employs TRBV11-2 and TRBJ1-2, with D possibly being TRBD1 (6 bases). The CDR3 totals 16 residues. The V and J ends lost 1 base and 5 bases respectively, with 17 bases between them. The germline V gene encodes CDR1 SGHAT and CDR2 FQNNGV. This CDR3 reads CASSLGGQPTRYGYTF. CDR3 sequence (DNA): TGTGCCAGCAGCTTAGGCGGACAGCCAACCAGATATGGCTACACCTTC.

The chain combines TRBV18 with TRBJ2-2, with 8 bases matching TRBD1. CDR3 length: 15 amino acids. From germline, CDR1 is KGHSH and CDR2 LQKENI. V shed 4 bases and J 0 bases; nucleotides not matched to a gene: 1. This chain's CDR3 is CASSLQGANTGELFF. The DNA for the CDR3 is TGTGCCAGCTCACTACAGGGGGCGAACACCGGGGAGCTGTTTTTT.

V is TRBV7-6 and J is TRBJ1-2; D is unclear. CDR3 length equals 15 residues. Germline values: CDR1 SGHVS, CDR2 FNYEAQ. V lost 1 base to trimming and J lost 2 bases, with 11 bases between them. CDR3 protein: CASSLDVAGNYGYTF. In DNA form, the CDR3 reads TGTGCCAGCAGCTTAGACGTAGCGGGGAACTATGGCTACACCTTC.

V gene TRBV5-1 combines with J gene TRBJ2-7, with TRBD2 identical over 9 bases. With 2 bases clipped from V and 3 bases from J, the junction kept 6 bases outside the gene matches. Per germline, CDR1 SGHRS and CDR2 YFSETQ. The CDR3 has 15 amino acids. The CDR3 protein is CASSLRAGGGYEQYF. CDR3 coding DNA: TGCGCCAGCAGCTTAAGAGCGGGAGGAGGCTACGAGCAGTACTTC.

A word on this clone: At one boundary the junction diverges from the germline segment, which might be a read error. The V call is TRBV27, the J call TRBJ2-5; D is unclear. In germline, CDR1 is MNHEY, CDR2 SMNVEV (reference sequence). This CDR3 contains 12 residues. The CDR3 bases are TGTGCCAGCAGTCCTTCAAAGGAGAGCCAGTACTTC. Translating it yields CASSPSKESQYF.

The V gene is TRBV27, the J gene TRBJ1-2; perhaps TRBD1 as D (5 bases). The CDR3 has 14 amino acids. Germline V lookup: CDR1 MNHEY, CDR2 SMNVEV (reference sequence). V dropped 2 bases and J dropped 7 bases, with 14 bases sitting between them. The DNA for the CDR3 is TGTGCCAGCAGTTTAGACGGCAGGGTAGGTGGCTACACCTTC. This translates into CASSLDGRVGGYTF.

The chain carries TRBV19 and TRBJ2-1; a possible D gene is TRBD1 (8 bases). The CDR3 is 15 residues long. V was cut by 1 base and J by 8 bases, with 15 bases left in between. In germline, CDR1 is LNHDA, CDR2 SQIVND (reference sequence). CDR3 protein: CASSIGQGAGDEQFF. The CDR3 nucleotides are TGTGCCAGTAGTATAGGGCAGGGGGCGGGGGATGAGCAGTTCTTC. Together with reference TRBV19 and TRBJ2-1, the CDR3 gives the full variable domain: DGGITQSPKYLFRKEGQNVTLSCEQNLNHDAMYWYRQDPGQGLRLIYYSQIVNDFQKGDIAEGYSVSREKKESFPLTVTSAQKNPTAFYLCASSIGQGAGDEQFFGPGTRLTVL.

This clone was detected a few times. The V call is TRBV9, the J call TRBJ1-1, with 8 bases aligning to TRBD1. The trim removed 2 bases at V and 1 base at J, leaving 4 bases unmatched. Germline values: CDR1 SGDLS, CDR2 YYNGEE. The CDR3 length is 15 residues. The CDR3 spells CASSVRTGWNTEAFF. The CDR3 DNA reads TGTGCCAGCAGCGTGAGGACAGGGTGGAACACTGAAGCTTTCTTT.

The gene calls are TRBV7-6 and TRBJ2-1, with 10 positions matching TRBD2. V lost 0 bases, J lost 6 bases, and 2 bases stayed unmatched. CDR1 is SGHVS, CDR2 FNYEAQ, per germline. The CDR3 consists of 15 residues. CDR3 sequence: CASSLAGTSVNEQFF. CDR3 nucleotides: TGTGCCAGCAGCTTAGCCGGGACTAGCGTCAATGAGCAGTTCTTC.

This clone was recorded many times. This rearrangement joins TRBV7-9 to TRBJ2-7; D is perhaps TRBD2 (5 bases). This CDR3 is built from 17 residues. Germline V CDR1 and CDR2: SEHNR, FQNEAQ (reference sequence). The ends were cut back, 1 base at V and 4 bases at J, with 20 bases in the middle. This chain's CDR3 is CASSLVGRTSPGYEQYF. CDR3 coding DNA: TGTGCCAGCAGCTTAGTGGGCAGGACCTCGCCGGGGTACGAGCAGTACTTC.

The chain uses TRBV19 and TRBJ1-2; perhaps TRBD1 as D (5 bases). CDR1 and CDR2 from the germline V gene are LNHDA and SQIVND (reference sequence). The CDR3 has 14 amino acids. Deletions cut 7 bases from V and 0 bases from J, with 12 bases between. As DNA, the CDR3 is TGTGCCAGTACCAGGGAGGCCCCTAACTATGGCTACACCTTC. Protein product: CASTREAPNYGYTF.

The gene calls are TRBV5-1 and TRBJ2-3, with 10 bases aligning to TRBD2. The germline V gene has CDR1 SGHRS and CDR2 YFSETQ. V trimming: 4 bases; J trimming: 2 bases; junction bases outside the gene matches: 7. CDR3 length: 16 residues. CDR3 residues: CASSAGTSEITDTQYF. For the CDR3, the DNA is TGCGCCAGCAGCGCAGGGACTAGCGAGATCACAGATACGCAGTATTTT.

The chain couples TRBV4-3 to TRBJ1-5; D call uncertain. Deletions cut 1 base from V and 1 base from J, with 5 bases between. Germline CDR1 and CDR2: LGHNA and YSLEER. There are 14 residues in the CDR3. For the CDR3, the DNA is TGCGCCAGCAGCCAAGGCAGAAGCAATCAGCCCCAGCATTTT. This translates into CASSQGRSNQPQHF.

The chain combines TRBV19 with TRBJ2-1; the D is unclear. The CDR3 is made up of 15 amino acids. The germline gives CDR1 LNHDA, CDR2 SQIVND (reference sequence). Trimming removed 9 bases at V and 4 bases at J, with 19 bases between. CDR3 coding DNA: TGTGCCAGCTGTCCGGAAGCGCCCCTATACAATGAGCAGTTCTTC. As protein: CASCPEAPLYNEQFF.

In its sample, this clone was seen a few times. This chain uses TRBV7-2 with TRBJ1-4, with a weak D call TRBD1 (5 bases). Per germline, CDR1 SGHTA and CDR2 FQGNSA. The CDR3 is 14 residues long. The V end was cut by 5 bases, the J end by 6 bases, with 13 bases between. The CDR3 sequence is CASSRTQWDEKLFF. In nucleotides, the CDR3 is TGTGCCAGCAGCAGGACACAATGGGATGAAAAACTGTTTTTT.

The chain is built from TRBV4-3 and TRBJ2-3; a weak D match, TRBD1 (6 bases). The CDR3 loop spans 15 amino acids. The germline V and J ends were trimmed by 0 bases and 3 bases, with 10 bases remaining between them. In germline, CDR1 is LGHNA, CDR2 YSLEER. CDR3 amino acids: CASSQDPQGTDTQYF. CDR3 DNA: TGCGCCAGCAGCCAAGACCCGCAGGGGACAGATACGCAGTATTTT.

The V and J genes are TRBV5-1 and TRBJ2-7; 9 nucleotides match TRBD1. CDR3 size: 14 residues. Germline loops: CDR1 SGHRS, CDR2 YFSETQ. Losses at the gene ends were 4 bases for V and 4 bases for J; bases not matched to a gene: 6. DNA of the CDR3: TGCGCCAGCAGCCTAGGGACAGGGACGTACGAGCAGTACTTC. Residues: CASSLGTGTYEQYF.